This T cell receptor beta chain was recorded in a study of blood T cell repertoires in COVID-19 (dated by TCRdb to the early 2020s). Some background on the complete study: Collaborator samples came from the United States, Italy and Spain and covered acute and convalescent phases of COVID-19. Where HLA class I and class II types were available, the types were taken from metadata supplied by the sample provider, not from assay-based typing. Sample metadata almost always included a de-identified subject ID, COVID-19 status, age in years and sex. The samples were drawn from the first 160 participants of the ongoing ImmuneRACE study and from about 1,200 subjects provided by 6 global collaborators. Subjects who had been exposed to COVID-19, were actively infected with it, or had recovered from it provided the deeply sampled blood TCRbeta repertoires that made up the dataset. The prospective study material was composed of cDNA or gDNA derived from T cells, B-cell-depleted T cells, or PBMCs. The repertoires were released in a freely available public database intended as a resource for research on the immune response to SARS-CoV-2.

The collaborating institutions used their own protocols to collect whole blood in K2EDTA tubes. For TCRbeta analysis, collaborators shipped samples in one of three forms: frozen whole blood, isolated PBMCs, or DNA extracted from either of those sample types. TCRbeta CDR3 regions were amplified from genomic DNA by means of the immunoSEQ Assay, a bias-controlled multiplex PCR. The paper's data handling went like this. The number of nucleated cells in each sample was estimated by amplification of reference gene primers within the assay. To quantify the absolute abundance of each unique TCRbeta CDR3 rearrangement, sequence reads were collapsed and filtered. Productive Simpson clonality was computed per sample as the square root of Simpson's diversity index over productive rearrangements. Entries here come from immuneACCESS through TCRdb and include only in-frame sequences with V and J called. Some clones fail to appear in such tables; in the studies checked, an unresolved V gene covers under half of the shortfall, and the cause of the remainder is unknown. V and J calls and clone size are those listed in that table; D and trimming were worked out from the DNA. The sample table records about 97,000 clones; approximately 88% of these occur just once. The leading ten clones occupy around 4.5% of the sample.

In regard to this clone: The target of this receptor is not known. The input lacks base qualities; no much larger clone sits a single base away.

Broader findings and caveats from the paper: The amount of clinical and demographic metadata varied by source and participant and was provided uncurated.

Sequences MNHEY (CDR1) and SMNVEV (CDR2) are obtained from the germline V gene (reference sequence). The CDR3 has 11 amino acids, counting the end cysteine and phenylalanine. Of all the DNA, just the CDR3 is kept, 33 bases in frame from base 1. Deletion took 8 bases off V and 7 bases off J, with a span of 11 bases between the germline ends. Sequencing was performed on peripheral blood. Recombination connected TRBV27 to TRBJ1-2; no D segment can be confidently identified. This TCR came from a human donor in a cohort sampled during active COVID-19. The DNA is as follows: TGTGCCAGCTCTTACTCCTCTGGCTACACCTTC. Its translation reads: CASSYSSGYTF.